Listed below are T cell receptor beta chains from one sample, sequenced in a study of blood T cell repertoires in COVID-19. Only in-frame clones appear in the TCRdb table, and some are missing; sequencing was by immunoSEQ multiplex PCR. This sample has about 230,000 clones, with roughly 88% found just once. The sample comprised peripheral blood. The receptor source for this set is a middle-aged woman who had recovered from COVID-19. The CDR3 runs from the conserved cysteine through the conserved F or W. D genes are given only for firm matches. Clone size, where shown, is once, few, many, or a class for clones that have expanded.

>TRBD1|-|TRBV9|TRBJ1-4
TGTGCCAGCAGCGCACAGGGGCATAATGAAAAACTGTTTTTT
CASSAQGHNEKLFF
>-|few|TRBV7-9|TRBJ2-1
TGTGCCAGCAGCTTAGTCAGCTCCTACAATGAGCAGTTCTTC
CASSLVSSYNEQFF
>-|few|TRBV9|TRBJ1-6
TGTGCCAGCAGCGCCACGTCGGACAGCCTTAATTCACCCCTCCACTTT
CASSATSDSLNSPLHF
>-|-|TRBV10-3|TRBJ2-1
TGTGCCATCAGTGATACCCCCTCGGGGAATGAGCAGTTCTTC
CAISDTPSGNEQFF
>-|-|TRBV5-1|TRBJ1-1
TGCGCCAGCAGCTTGGGATCAGGGAACACTGAAGCTTTCTTT
CASSLGSGNTEAFF
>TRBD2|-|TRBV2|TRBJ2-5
TGTGCCAGCAGTGAACTAGCGGGGGGCGAAGAGACCCAGTACTTC
CASSELAGGEETQYF
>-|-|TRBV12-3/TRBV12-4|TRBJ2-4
TGTGCCAGCCACTATTGCACGGGCATTCAGTACTTC
CASHYCTGIQYF
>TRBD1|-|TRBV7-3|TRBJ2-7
TGTGCCAGCAGCGACAGGGGGCGCGACGAGCAGTACTTC
CASSDRGRDEQYF
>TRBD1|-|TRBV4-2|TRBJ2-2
TGTGCCAGCAGCCAAGCATACACAGGGGGCATAACCGGGGAGCTGTTTTTT
CASSQAYTGGITGELFF
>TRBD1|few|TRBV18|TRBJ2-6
TGTGCCAGCTCACCTCAGGGTACAGGGGCAGGGGCCAACGTCCTGACTTTC
CASSPQGTGAGANVLTF
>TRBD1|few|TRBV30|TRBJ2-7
TGTGCCTGGAGTCGGGACAGGGGGCGGTTAGAGCAGTACTTC
CAWSRDRGRLEQYF
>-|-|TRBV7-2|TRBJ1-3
TGTGCCAGTAGAAGGGGTAGCTCTGGAAACACCATATATTTT
CASRRGSSGNTIYF
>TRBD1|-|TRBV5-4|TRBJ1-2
TGTGCCAGCAGCTTGACGGACAGGCCCCCCGGGGGTGGCTACACCTTC
CASSLTDRPPGGGYTF
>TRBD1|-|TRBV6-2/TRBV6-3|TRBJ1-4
TGTGCCAGCAGTTCCCTCACAGGGGCGAGTGAAAAACTGTTTTTT
CASSSLTGASEKLFF
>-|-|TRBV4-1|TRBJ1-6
TGCGCCAGCAGCCAAGATCAGGGCTCCGGGTATTCACCCCTCCACTTT
CASSQDQGSGYSPLHF
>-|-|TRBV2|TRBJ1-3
TGTGCCAGCAGTGAAGGCTTGCGGGCTGGAAACACCATATATTTT
CASSEGLRAGNTIYF
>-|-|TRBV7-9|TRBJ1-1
TGTGCCAGCAGCTCACAGGGAGTCACTGAAGCTTTCTTT
CASSSQGVTEAFF
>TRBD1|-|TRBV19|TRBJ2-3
TGTGCCAGTAGTATGCTCCCGGGACAGGCAGCTACGCAGTATTTT
CASSMLPGQAATQYF
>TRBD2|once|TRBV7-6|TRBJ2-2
TGTGCCAGCAGCTTAGGTGGTCTAGCGGGCACCGGGGAGCTGTTTTTT
CASSLGGLAGTGELFF
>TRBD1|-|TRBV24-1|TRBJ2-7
TGTGCCACCAGTGACTCGGGACAGGGAATGTACGAGCAGTACTTC
CATSDSGQGMYEQYF
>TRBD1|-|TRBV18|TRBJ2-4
TGTGCCAGCTCACTCGACAGGGGCGTGGGAATTCAGTACTTC
CASSLDRGVGIQYF
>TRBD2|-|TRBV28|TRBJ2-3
TGTGCCAGCAGTTTATCGGGACTAGTTGGGGGCACAGATACGCAGTATTTT
CASSLSGLVGGTDTQYF
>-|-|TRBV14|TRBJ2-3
TGTGCCAGCAGCTCACAGTCACTAGTGATGTATTTT
CASSSQSLVMYF
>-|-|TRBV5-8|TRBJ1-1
TGTGCCAGCAGCTTGGGAGGCAGAATCACTGAAGCTTTCTTT
CASSLGGRITEAFF
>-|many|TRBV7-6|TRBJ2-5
TGTGCCAGCAGCCCTCGGGTGTACCAAGAGACCCAGTACTTC
CASSPRVYQETQYF
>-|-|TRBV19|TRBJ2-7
TGTGCCAGTAGTACTGTTTCGATCAGGGGTTACGAGCAGTACTTC
CASSTVSIRGYEQYF
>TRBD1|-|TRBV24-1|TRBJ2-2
TGTGCCACCAGCGGACAGGACCCTAGTTCCGGGGAGCTGTTTTTT
CATSGQDPSSGELFF
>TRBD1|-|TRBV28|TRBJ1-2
TGTGCCAGCAGTCCACCCGGAGAGGGGGCTTATGGCTACACCTTC
CASSPPGEGAYGYTF
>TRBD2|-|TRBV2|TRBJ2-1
TGTGCCAGCCCAAGGTGGACTAGCGGGGGTTACAATGAGCAGTTCTTC
CASPRWTSGGYNEQFF
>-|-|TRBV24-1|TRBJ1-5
TGTGCCACCAGCCAGGGTGGCAATCAGCCCCAGCATTTT
CATSQGGNQPQHF
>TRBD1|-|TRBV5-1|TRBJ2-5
TGCGCCAGCAGCTTGGGACAGGGACCAGAGACCCAGTACTTC
CASSLGQGPETQYF
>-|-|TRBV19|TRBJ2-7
TGTGCCAGACAACTAGGGAGACCCCTCTACGAGCAGTACTTC
CARQLGRPLYEQYF
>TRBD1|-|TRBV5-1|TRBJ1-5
TGCGCCAGCAGCCCGGGACAGGGAGGTCAGCCCCAGCATTTT
CASSPGQGGQPQHF
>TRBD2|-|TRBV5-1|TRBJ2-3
TGCGCCAGCAGCTTAGAGCGGGGGGACACAGATACGCAGTATTTT
CASSLERGDTDTQYF
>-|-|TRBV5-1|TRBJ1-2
TGCGCCAGCAGCGCGGACATCTATGGCTACACCTTC
CASSADIYGYTF
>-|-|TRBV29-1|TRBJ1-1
TGCAGCGTTGATCACGAGACAGGAAGGAACACTGAAGCTTTCTTT
CSVDHETGRNTEAFF
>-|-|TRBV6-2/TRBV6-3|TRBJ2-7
TGTGCCAGCAGCCCCGTTGGGGGGATAGGCTACGAGCAGTACTTC
CASSPVGGIGYEQYF
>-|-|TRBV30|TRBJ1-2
TGTGCCTGGAGTGTGGCCAGATATGGCTACACCTTC
CAWSVARYGYTF
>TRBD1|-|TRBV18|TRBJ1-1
TGTGCCAGCTCACCACAGGGACAGGGGACTGAAGCTTTCTTT
CASSPQGQGTEAFF
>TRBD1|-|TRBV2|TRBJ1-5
TGTGCCAGCAGTTGGACAGGGACGGGGTATAGCAATCAGCCCCAGCATTTT
CASSWTGTGYSNQPQHF
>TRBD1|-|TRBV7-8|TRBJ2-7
TGTGCCAGCAGCTCCTTACAGGGGGCGCGTTACTTC
CASSSLQGARYF
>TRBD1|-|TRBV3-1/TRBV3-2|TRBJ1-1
TGTGCCAGCAGCCTTCCTAATACAGGGGTCACTGAAGCTTTCTTT
CASSLPNTGVTEAFF
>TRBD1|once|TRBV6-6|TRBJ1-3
TGTGCCAGCAGACTGACAGGGGCTGGAAACACCATATATTTT
CASRLTGAGNTIYF
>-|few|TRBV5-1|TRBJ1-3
TGCGCCAGCAGCCGCGACAGGAACCCTGGAAACACCATATATTTT
CASSRDRNPGNTIYF
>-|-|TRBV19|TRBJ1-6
TGTGCCAGTAAGCCCCAACAGCTCTATAATTCACCCCTCCACTTT
CASKPQQLYNSPLHF
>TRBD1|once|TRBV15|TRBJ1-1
TGTGCCACCAGCAGGGGACAGGGGGTCTCTGAAGCTTTCTTT
CATSRGQGVSEAFF
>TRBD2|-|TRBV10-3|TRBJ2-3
TGTGCCACTAGCGGGGGGGTCACAGATACGCAGTATTTT
CATSGGVTDTQYF
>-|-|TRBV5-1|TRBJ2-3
TGCGCCAGCAGCTTGACGGGGGGCCCGGGAGATACGCAGTATTTT
CASSLTGGPGDTQYF
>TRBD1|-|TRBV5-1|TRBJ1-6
TGCGCCAGCAGCCACCAGACAGGGGGAGAATCACCCCTCCACTTT
CASSHQTGGESPLHF
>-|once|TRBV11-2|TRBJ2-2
TGTGCCAGCAGCTTTCGACCATCCCAGTCCGCGGCCGGGGAGCTGTTTTTT
CASSFRPSQSAAGELFF
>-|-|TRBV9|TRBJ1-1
TGTGCCAGCAGCGCGGAACAGGGAGGGGACACTGAAGCTTTCTTT
CASSAEQGGDTEAFF
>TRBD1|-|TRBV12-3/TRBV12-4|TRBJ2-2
TGTGCCTGCGGACAGGGGAACACCGGGGAGCTGTTTTTT
CACGQGNTGELFF
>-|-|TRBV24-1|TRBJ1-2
TGTGCCACCAGTGCGGTTAACTATGGCTACACCTTC
CATSAVNYGYTF
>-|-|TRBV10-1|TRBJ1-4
TGCGCCAGCAGTGAATTGTGGGTGGTGGGCGAAAAACTGTTTTTT
CASSELWVVGEKLFF
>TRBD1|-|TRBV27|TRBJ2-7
TGTGCCAGCAGTCCCCGGACAGGGGGAAGGACCGAGCAGTACTTC
CASSPRTGGRTEQYF
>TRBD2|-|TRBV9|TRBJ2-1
TGTGCCAGCAGCGTCGCTACCGGGACTAGCTTATATGAGCAGTTCTTC
CASSVATGTSLYEQFF
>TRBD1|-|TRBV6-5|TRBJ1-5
TGTGCCAGCAGGGGTTCCACAGGGGGTGGTCAGCCCCAGCATTTT
CASRGSTGGGQPQHF
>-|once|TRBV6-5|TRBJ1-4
TGTGCCAGCAGCACATTTGGAGGGACTAATGAAAAACTGTTTTTT
CASSTFGGTNEKLFF
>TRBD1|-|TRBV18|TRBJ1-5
TGTGCCAGCTCACCCCAGGGGGCGGACAATCAGCCCCAGCATTTT
CASSPQGADNQPQHF